This T cell receptor beta chain comes out of a study of OX40 agonist ivuxolimab in advanced cancers. Profiling relied on immunoSEQ multiplex PCR, and the TCRdb table lists in-frame clones only, not all of them. The data hold roughly 86,000 clones, with roughly nine tenths observed a single time. Looked up from germline, CDR1 is MDHEN and CDR2 is SYDVKM. The CDR3 length is 14 residues. Trimming removed 7 bases from V and 7 bases from J; junction bases left unmatched: 8. The TCR sequence derives from an adult with an advanced solid tumor such as melanoma, head and neck, liver or kidney cancer. The chain links TRBV28 to TRBJ1-4; the match to TRBD1 covers 8 bases. The material was CD4+ or CD8+ T cells sorted from blood, obtained in a trial of the OX40 agonist ivuxolimab. CDR3 protein: CASISGQGGEKLFF. In nucleotides, the CDR3 is TGTGCCAGCATCTCCGGACAGGGAGGTGAAAAACTGTTTTTT.